The entry below describes one T cell receptor (beta chain). Its antigen remains unknown. Germline lookup yields CDR1 MNHEY and CDR2 SVGAGI. This CDR3 has 14 amino acids. The ends were cut back, 0 bases at V and 0 bases at J, with 5 bases in the middle. This entry belongs to a study of T cell clones after liver transplantation. Study-wide context: TCRbeta sequencing after a pre-transplant mixed lymphocyte reaction identified graft-donor-reactive clones, later tracked in post-transplant blood. The study, taken as a whole, reports: The donor-reactive repertoire was only partly measurable in two subjects, lacking donor cells.

Assay used: immunoSEQ multiplex PCR; TCRdb lists only in-frame clones, some missing. The sample records more than 95,000 clones, about 86% being singletons. This clonotype was obtained from a human patient who received a liver transplant. Some T cells may be graft donor cells. The sample was CD4+ T cells from blood, taken approximately 50 months after liver transplant. The rearrangement uses TRBV6-5 and TRBJ1-1; no definite D call. The CDR3 here is CASSYSTLNTEAFF. In nucleotides, the CDR3 is TGTGCCAGCAGTTACTCGACACTGAACACTGAAGCTTTCTTT.